This TCR beta chain was retrieved from a study of CDR3 diversity in severe acne. The CDR3 spans 13 residues. Looked up from germline, CDR1 is ENHRY and CDR2 is SYGVKD. This clonotype was detected ten times or more. This may be a read error, as it is one base from a much larger clone. TCRdb fed the PCR reads into MiXCR, producing one record per CDR3 protein. The sample has around 83,000 distinct CDR3 sequences, around 50% seen once; the top ten hold approximately 10%. This TCR was sampled from a male donor with severe acne vulgaris. The sample taken for sequencing was blood. V and J are TRBV10-3 and TRBJ1-1, with a possible D match to TRBD1 (5 bases). The CDR3 region has the DNA TGTGTCATCAGTGAGGCTGGGACGACTGAAGCTTTCTTT. Translated: CVISEAGTTEAFF.